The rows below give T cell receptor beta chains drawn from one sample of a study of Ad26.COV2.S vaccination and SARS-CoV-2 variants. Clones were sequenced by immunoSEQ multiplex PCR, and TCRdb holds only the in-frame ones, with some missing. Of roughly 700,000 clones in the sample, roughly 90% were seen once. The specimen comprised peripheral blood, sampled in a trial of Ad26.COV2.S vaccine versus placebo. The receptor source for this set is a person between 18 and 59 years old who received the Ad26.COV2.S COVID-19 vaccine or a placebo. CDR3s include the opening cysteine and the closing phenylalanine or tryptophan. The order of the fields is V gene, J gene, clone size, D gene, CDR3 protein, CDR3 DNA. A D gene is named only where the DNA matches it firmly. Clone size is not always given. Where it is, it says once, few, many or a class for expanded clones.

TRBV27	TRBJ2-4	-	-	CASSLTRPGGSAKNIQYF	TGTGCCAGCAGTTTAACCCGGCCCGGTGGGAGTGCCAAAAACATTCAGTACTTC
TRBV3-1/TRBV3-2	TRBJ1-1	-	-	CASSQGPNTEAFF	TGTGCCAGCAGCCAGGGACCGAACACTGAAGCTTTCTTT
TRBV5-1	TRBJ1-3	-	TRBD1	CASSLADRDGNTIYF	TGCGCCAGCAGCTTGGCCGACAGGGATGGAAACACCATATATTTT
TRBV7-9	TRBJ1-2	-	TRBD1	CASSYGQGYGYTF	TGTGCCAGCAGCTACGGACAGGGCTATGGCTACACCTTC
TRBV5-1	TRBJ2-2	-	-	CASSLLATGELFF	TGCGCCAGCAGCTTGTTAGCAACCGGGGAGCTGTTTTTT
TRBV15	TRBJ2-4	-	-	CATSRDRDSSAKNIQYF	TGTGCCACCAGCAGAGATCGCGACAGTTCAGCCAAAAACATTCAGTACTTC
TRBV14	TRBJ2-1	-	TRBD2	CASSQDRLAGHRGDEQFF	TGTGCCAGCAGCCAAGACCGACTAGCGGGACACAGGGGTGATGAGCAGTTCTTC
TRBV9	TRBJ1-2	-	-	CASSALTSGYTF	TGTGCCAGCAGCGCTTTGACGTCGGGCTACACCTTC
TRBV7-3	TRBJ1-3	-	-	CASSLNPPGPGNTIYF	TGTGCCAGCAGCTTAAACCCCCCAGGACCTGGAAACACCATATATTTT
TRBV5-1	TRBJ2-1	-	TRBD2	CASSSPGLAGHSYNEQFF	TGCGCCAGCAGCTCCCCGGGACTAGCGGGGCACTCCTACAATGAGCAGTTCTTC
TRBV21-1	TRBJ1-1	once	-	CASRKKARDRNTEAFF	TGTGCCAGCAGAAAAAAGGCGCGGGACAGGAACACTGAAGCTTTCTTT
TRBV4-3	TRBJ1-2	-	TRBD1	CASSQIGQGSFPYGYTF	TGCGCCAGCAGCCAAATCGGACAGGGATCTTTTCCCTATGGCTACACCTTC
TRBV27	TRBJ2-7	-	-	CASSLQAGPTYEQYF	TGTGCCAGCAGTCTCCAGGCAGGGCCAACCTACGAGCAGTACTTC
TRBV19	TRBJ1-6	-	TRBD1	CASSILRGQGMNSPLHF	TGTGCCAGTAGTATACTTCGGGGACAGGGTATGAATTCACCCCTCCACTTT